The rows below give T cell receptor beta chains drawn from one sample of a study of beta chain features in type 1 diabetes. Measured with immunoSEQ multiplex PCR; TCRdb has only the in-frame clones, and not every one. This repertoire shows 35,000 or so clones, roughly 64% found once; its top ten account for roughly 2%. Sample: Tregs from blood. All receptors derive from a woman in her thirties in good health. CDR3s include the opening cysteine and the closing phenylalanine or tryptophan. Each record gives: V gene, J gene, clone size, D gene, CDR3 protein, CDR3 DNA. The D gene is left open where the match is weak. Only part of the rows carry a size: once, few, many, or a class if the clone is expanded.

V: TRBV7-9; J: TRBJ2-5; size: NA; D: TRBD2; CDR3: CASSLGLAGRTQYF; DNA: TGTGCCAGCAGCCTGGGACTAGCGGGACGGACCCAGTACTTC
V: TRBV11-3; J: TRBJ1-1; size: few; D: NA; CDR3: CASSLQGNTEAFF; DNA: TGTGCCAGCAGCTTACAGGGGAACACTGAAGCTTTCTTT
V: TRBV7-8; J: TRBJ1-5; size: NA; D: TRBD1; CDR3: CASSRQGRQGAQHF; DNA: TGTGCCAGCAGCAGACAGGGGAGGCAGGGGGCCCAGCATTTT
V: TRBV7-2; J: TRBJ2-7; size: few; D: TRBD2; CDR3: CASSRERDGYEQYF; DNA: TGTGCCAGCAGCCGCGAGCGGGACGGCTACGAGCAGTACTTC
V: TRBV7-9; J: TRBJ1-1; size: NA; D: NA; CDR3: CASSPGQKNTEAFF; DNA: TGTGCCAGCAGCCCCGGACAGAAGAACACTGAAGCTTTCTTT
V: TRBV7-9; J: TRBJ1-5; size: NA; D: TRBD1; CDR3: CASSWGTGFQPQHF; DNA: TGTGCCAGCAGCTGGGGGACAGGGTTTCAGCCCCAGCATTTT
V: TRBV5-4; J: TRBJ1-2; size: once; D: NA; CDR3: CASSGRPSEYGYTF; DNA: TGTGCCAGCAGCGGGAGACCCTCTGAATATGGCTACACCTTC
V: TRBV6-6; J: TRBJ2-5; size: NA; D: TRBD2; CDR3: CASRPIGRGETQYF; DNA: TGTGCCAGCAGACCCATCGGGAGGGGAGAGACCCAGTACTTC
V: TRBV7-2; J: TRBJ2-3; size: NA; D: NA; CDR3: CASRTSTDTQYF; DNA: TGTGCCAGCAGGACTAGCACAGATACGCAGTATTTT
V: TRBV9; J: TRBJ2-1; size: NA; D: TRBD1; CDR3: CASSLFGQGAYEQFF; DNA: TGTGCCAGCAGCCTTTTCGGACAGGGGGCGTATGAGCAGTTCTTC
V: TRBV7-9; J: TRBJ1-1; size: NA; D: NA; CDR3: CASSLGPRNQALRAFF; DNA: TGTGCCAGCAGCTTAGGTCCCAGGAACCAAGCTTTAAGGGCTTTCTTT
V: TRBV7-9; J: TRBJ2-3; size: NA; D: TRBD1; CDR3: CASSSPGQGPRTDTQYF; DNA: TGTGCCAGCAGCTCGCCGGGACAGGGGCCCCGGACAGATACGCAGTATTTT
V: TRBV7-3; J: TRBJ2-5; size: NA; D: TRBD1; CDR3: CASSLRGQGAPMGETQYF; DNA: TGTGCCAGCAGCTTAAGGGGACAGGGGGCGCCGATGGGAGAGACCCAGTACTTC
V: TRBV7-2; J: TRBJ1-4; size: NA; D: NA; CDR3: CASSFDLAGTEKLFF; DNA: TGTGCCAGCAGCTTCGACCTCGCGGGAACTGAAAAACTGTTTTTT
V: TRBV7-3; J: TRBJ2-5; size: NA; D: TRBD2; CDR3: CASSVAGGRETQYF; DNA: TGTGCCAGCAGCGTAGCGGGAGGGCGGGAGACCCAGTACTTC
V: TRBV5-1; J: TRBJ1-2; size: NA; D: TRBD1; CDR3: CASSVNPGQRYGYTF; DNA: TGCGCCAGCAGCGTCAATCCGGGACAGAGATATGGCTACACCTTC
V: TRBV6-6; J: TRBJ1-1; size: NA; D: TRBD1; CDR3: CASSYTGTGDTEAFF; DNA: TGTGCCAGCAGTTACACAGGGACAGGGGATACTGAAGCTTTCTTT
V: TRBV7-6; J: TRBJ2-3; size: NA; D: NA; CDR3: CASSSNLGTDTQYF; DNA: TGTGCCAGCAGCTCTAATTTAGGCACAGATACGCAGTATTTT
V: TRBV7-2; J: TRBJ2-3; size: NA; D: TRBD2; CDR3: CASSPFGGRATDTQYF; DNA: TGTGCCAGCAGTCCCTTTGGCGGGAGGGCCACAGATACGCAGTATTTT
V: TRBV18; J: TRBJ2-5; size: few; D: NA; CDR3: CASSPSGETQYF; DNA: TGTGCCAGCTCACCATCCGGGGAGACCCAGTACTTC
V: TRBV15; J: TRBJ1-2; size: once; D: TRBD1; CDR3: CATSSPGTGDGYTF; DNA: TGTGCCACCAGCAGCCCCGGGACAGGCGATGGCTACACCTTC
V: TRBV27; J: TRBJ2-1; size: NA; D: NA; CDR3: CASSSQRRGPEQFF; DNA: TGTGCCAGCAGTTCCCAACGGAGGGGGCCTGAGCAGTTCTTC
V: TRBV5-1; J: TRBJ1-1; size: NA; D: NA; CDR3: CASSYTSRARNTEAFF; DNA: TGCGCCAGCAGCTATACTTCCAGGGCTCGGAACACTGAAGCTTTCTTT
V: TRBV7-2; J: TRBJ2-3; size: NA; D: TRBD1; CDR3: CASSPGQGADTQYF; DNA: TGTGCCAGCAGCCCAGGACAGGGGGCAGATACGCAGTATTTT
V: TRBV6-5; J: TRBJ2-1; size: NA; D: NA; CDR3: CAMRSGGSCNEQFF; DNA: TGTGCCATGAGGTCCGGCGGTTCCTGCAATGAGCAGTTCTTC
V: TRBV11-2; J: TRBJ2-7; size: NA; D: TRBD2; CDR3: CASSHGGGRSYEQYF; DNA: TGTGCCAGCAGTCACGGCGGGGGGCGATCCTACGAGCAGTACTTC
V: TRBV9; J: TRBJ2-7; size: NA; D: NA; CDR3: CASSVGGGNEQYF; DNA: TGTGCCAGCAGCGTAGGTGGGGGGAACGAGCAGTACTTC
V: TRBV19; J: TRBJ1-1; size: NA; D: NA; CDR3: CASSPTEGRTEAFF; DNA: TGTGCCAGTAGTCCGACGGAGGGGAGAACTGAAGCTTTCTTT
V: TRBV5-5; J: TRBJ2-3; size: NA; D: NA; CDR3: CASSLAGVTYLGF; DNA: TGTGCCAGCAGCTTGGCAGGGGTGACCTACCTTGGATTT
V: TRBV4-3; J: TRBJ2-1; size: NA; D: TRBD2; CDR3: CASSSRLANEQFF; DNA: TGCGCCAGCAGCTCCCGACTAGCGAATGAGCAGTTCTTC
V: TRBV5-4; J: TRBJ2-1; size: NA; D: TRBD2; CDR3: CASSLVGTSVGEQFF; DNA: TGTGCCAGCAGCTTGGTAGGGACTAGCGTCGGTGAGCAGTTCTTC
V: TRBV19; J: TRBJ2-7; size: NA; D: NA; CDR3: CASSRRGYPRAYEQYF; DNA: TGTGCCAGTAGCCGGAGGGGATACCCTCGCGCCTACGAGCAGTACTTC
V: TRBV29-1; J: TRBJ2-1; size: NA; D: NA; CDR3: CSGLGTSSSYNEQFF; DNA: TGCAGCGGTTTAGGGACTTCTAGCTCCTACAATGAGCAGTTCTTC
V: TRBV28; J: TRBJ1-4; size: few; D: TRBD1; CDR3: CASTRQGFKKLFF; DNA: TGTGCCAGCACAAGACAGGGCTTTAAAAAACTGTTTTTT
V: TRBV10-3; J: TRBJ2-3; size: NA; D: TRBD2; CDR3: CAISEWDSGSKDTQYF; DNA: TGTGCCATCAGTGAGTGGGATAGCGGGAGTAAGGATACGCAGTATTTT
V: TRBV5-1; J: TRBJ2-2; size: NA; D: NA; CDR3: CASSFAPSRGGTGELFF; DNA: TGCGCCAGCAGCTTTGCCCCGAGTCGTGGAGGCACCGGGGAGCTGTTTTTT
V: TRBV5-4; J: TRBJ2-7; size: NA; D: TRBD1; CDR3: CASSRQGAAVYEQYF; DNA: TGTGCCAGCAGCCGACAGGGTGCGGCTGTCTACGAGCAGTACTTC
V: TRBV9; J: TRBJ1-1; size: NA; D: TRBD1; CDR3: CASSVRDSGTEAFF; DNA: TGTGCCAGCAGCGTTAGGGACAGTGGCACTGAAGCTTTCTTT
V: TRBV6-1; J: TRBJ2-7; size: NA; D: NA; CDR3: CASSWRGQHEQYF; DNA: TGTGCCAGCAGTTGGAGGGGTCAACACGAGCAGTACTTC
V: TRBV5-5; J: TRBJ2-7; size: NA; D: TRBD2; CDR3: CASTRGGAGYEQYF; DNA: TGTGCCAGCACCCGGGGGGGAGCGGGGTACGAGCAGTACTTC
V: TRBV7-8; J: TRBJ2-3; size: few; D: TRBD2; CDR3: CASSSALAGESVTQYF; DNA: TGTGCCAGCAGCTCCGCCCTAGCGGGAGAGTCTGTTACGCAGTATTTT
V: TRBV7-2; J: TRBJ2-7; size: few; D: NA; CDR3: CASSLGTEFYEQYF; DNA: TGTGCCAGCAGCTTAGGGACAGAGTTTTACGAGCAGTACTTC
V: TRBV18; J: TRBJ2-1; size: NA; D: TRBD2; CDR3: CASSPSAGDNEQFF; DNA: TGTGCCAGCTCACCTAGCGCGGGGGACAATGAGCAGTTCTTC
V: TRBV6-5; J: TRBJ1-1; size: NA; D: NA; CDR3: CASSYDRSTEAFF; DNA: TGTGCCAGCAGTTACGACAGGAGCACTGAAGCTTTCTTT
V: TRBV5-4; J: TRBJ2-7; size: NA; D: TRBD1; CDR3: CASSVRDRLTYEQYF; DNA: TGTGCCAGCAGCGTCCGGGACAGGCTTACCTACGAGCAGTACTTC
V: TRBV7-2; J: TRBJ2-7; size: NA; D: NA; CDR3: CASSVTWAGPIEQYF; DNA: TGTGCCAGCAGCGTAACCTGGGCAGGGCCCATCGAGCAGTACTTC
V: TRBV28; J: TRBJ2-3; size: once; D: NA; CDR3: CASSPSADFTDTQYF; DNA: TGTGCCAGCAGTCCATCAGCGGATTTCACAGATACGCAGTATTTT
V: TRBV28; J: TRBJ2-5; size: NA; D: TRBD2; CDR3: CASSLSGSGETQYF; DNA: TGTGCCAGCAGTCTTAGCGGGAGCGGTGAGACCCAGTACTTC
V: TRBV6-1; J: TRBJ1-2; size: once; D: NA; CDR3: CASRRDNYGYTF; DNA: TGTGCCAGCAGGCGGGATAACTATGGCTACACCTTC
V: TRBV2; J: TRBJ2-7; size: NA; D: NA; CDR3: CASSEALWLYEQYF; DNA: TGTGCCAGCAGTGAAGCGCTTTGGCTCTACGAGCAGTACTTC
V: TRBV19; J: TRBJ2-7; size: NA; D: NA; CDR3: CASSIQGDEQYF; DNA: TGTGCCAGTAGTATACAGGGCGACGAGCAGTACTTC
V: TRBV7-6; J: TRBJ2-5; size: few; D: TRBD2; CDR3: CASSLAGLVSETQYF; DNA: TGTGCCAGCAGCTTAGCGGGACTAGTCTCAGAGACCCAGTACTTC
V: TRBV7-2; J: TRBJ2-7; size: few; D: NA; CDR3: CASSLGGRAYEQYF; DNA: TGTGCCAGCAGCTTAGGAGGGAGAGCCTACGAGCAGTACTTC
V: TRBV7-2; J: TRBJ2-7; size: few; D: TRBD2; CDR3: CASSAAGGGGYEQYF; DNA: TGTGCCAGCAGCGCGGCTGGCGGGGGGGGCTACGAGCAGTACTTC
V: TRBV4-2; J: TRBJ2-7; size: NA; D: NA; CDR3: CASSQGTDSYEQYF; DNA: TGTGCCAGCAGCCAAGGTACAGACTCCTACGAGCAGTACTTC
V: TRBV7-2; J: TRBJ2-7; size: NA; D: TRBD2; CDR3: CASSPWSSGIEQYF; DNA: TGTGCCAGCAGCCCCTGGTCTAGCGGGATCGAGCAGTACTTC